A single sample gave rise to the 15 T cell receptor beta chains below, sequenced in a study of shared clonotypes between healthy human individuals. The protocol was immunoSEQ multiplex PCR, while the TCRdb copy is restricted to in-frame clones and leaves out a portion. The table records some 2.4 million clones, over 85% of them present only once. The sample taken for sequencing was naive CD4+ T cells from PBMCs. This sample's subset: CD45RA+ positively selected. The receptor source for this set is a man younger than 30 in good health. Some clones in this sample may be carry-over from other donors' samples.

The table lists this clone with a count of one. The chain recombines TRBV14 with TRBJ2-1; a possible D gene is TRBD2 (5 bases). The CDR3 sequence is 12 residues long. Trimming took 0 bases from V and 10 from J, leaving 7 bases between them. Germline CDR1 reads SGHDN; CDR2 reads FVKESK. In nucleotides, the CDR3 is TGTGCCAGCAGCCAAGACCGGAGGGAGCAGTTCTTC. It specifies CASSQDRREQFF.

V is TRBV25-1 and J is TRBJ1-1; D might be TRBD1 (6 bases). CDR1 and CDR2 (germline): MGHDK, SYGVNS. The germline V and J ends were trimmed by 2 bases and 4 bases, with 17 bases remaining between them. The CDR3 is 16 residues long. CDR3 coding DNA: TGTGCCAGCAGTGAACCCATCTACAGGGAGGGCACTGAAGCTTTCTTT. Amino acid sequence: CASSEPIYREGTEAFF. Supplemented by reference TRBV25-1 and TRBJ1-1, the full variable domain reads EADIYQTPRYLVIGTGKKITLECSQTMGHDKMYWYQQDPGMELHLIHYSYGVNSTEKGDLSSESTVSRIRTEHFPLTLESARPSHTSQYLCASSEPIYREGTEAFFGQGTRLTVV.

The CDR3 sequence: CASSFLLQGYGELFF. The CDR3 nucleotides are TGTGCCAGCAGTTTTCTTCTACAGGGGTACGGGGAGCTGTTTTTT. The rearrangement links TRBV27 to TRBJ2-2, with 7 bases fitting TRBD1. Germline lookup yields CDR1 MNHEY and CDR2 SMNVEV (reference sequence). The CDR3 extends over 15 amino acids. V lost 3 bases to trimming and J lost 7 bases; unmatched junction nucleotides: 8.

This clone was counted a single time. V is TRBV19 and J is TRBJ2-2; 8 bases map to TRBD1. After removal of 3 bases from V and 8 bases from J, the junction contained 2 bases not matched to a gene. This CDR3 has 13 residues. The V gene's germline CDR1 is LNHDA and CDR2 SQIVND (reference sequence). The CDR3, as DNA: TGTGCCAGTAGTATTGACAGGGGTGGGGAGCTGTTTTTT. Protein sequence: CASSIDRGGELFF. Full variable domain (remainder filled in from reference TRBV19 and TRBJ2-2): DGGITQSPKYLFRKEGQNVTLSCEQNLNHDAMYWYRQDPGQGLRLIYYSQIVNDFQKGDIAEGYSVSREKKESFPLTVTSAQKNPTAFYLCASSIDRGGELFFGEGSRLTVL.

The chain has TRBV7-2 and TRBJ1-3, with TRBD1 identical over 8 bases. Germline V gene lookup returns CDR1 SGHTA and CDR2 FQGNSA. The trim removed 5 bases at V and 6 bases at J, leaving 3 bases unmatched. The CDR3 spans 13 residues. The CDR3 DNA reads as TGTGCCAGCAGCCAGGACAGGGTAAACACCATATATTTT. This encodes CASSQDRVNTIYF.

This clone showed up just once. CDR3 in amino acids: CASSRDLGSTDTQYF. Written as DNA, the CDR3 is TGTGCCAGCAGCCGCGACCTAGGGAGCACAGATACGCAGTATTTT. The chain employs TRBV9 and TRBJ2-3; unclear D gene. The CDR3 is 15 residues long. V was shortened by 4 bases and J by 0 bases, with 12 bases between the two germline ends. Looked up from germline, CDR1 is SGDLS and CDR2 is YYNGEE.

This chain links TRBV11-2 with TRBJ2-3, with 9 bases aligning to TRBD2. The CDR3 loop spans 15 amino acids. Trimming removed 4 bases from V and 0 bases from J; junction bases left unmatched: 2. Germline assignment: CDR1 SGHAT and CDR2 FQNNGV. This chain's CDR3 is CASSSSGTSTDTQYF. CDR3 nucleotides: TGTGCCAGCAGCTCTAGCGGGACTAGCACAGATACGCAGTATTTT.

The chain joins TRBV2 to TRBJ2-5; 9 positions agree with TRBD1. Per the germline V gene, CDR1 is SNHLY and CDR2 is FYNNEI. The CDR3 consists of 14 residues. V lost 8 bases and J lost 5; bases outside the gene matches: 9. The CDR3 DNA reads as TGTGCCAGCCGGCGGGACAGGGCAGATGAGACCCAGTACTTC. Protein: CASRRDRADETQYF.

This chain links TRBV7-2 with TRBJ2-5; D call uncertain. The CDR3 runs 15 residues. Germline-derived CDR1 and CDR2 are SGHTA and FQGNSA. V gave up 5 bases and J gave up 1 base, with 14 bases separating them. Here the CDR3 reads CASSLGPEPQETQYF. The CDR3 nucleotides read TGTGCCAGCAGCCTAGGTCCAGAACCCCAAGAGACCCAGTACTTC.

The J gene is TRBJ2-7, the V gene TRBV9; maybe TRBD1 (6 bases). V lost 0 bases and J lost 2, with 12 bases in between. CDR1 SGDLS and CDR2 YYNGEE come from the germline V gene. The CDR3 has 15 residues. Here the CDR3 reads CASSVVPGVPYEQYF. The CDR3 region has the DNA TGTGCCAGCAGCGTAGTTCCAGGGGTACCCTACGAGCAGTACTTC.

The chain combines TRBV7-2 with TRBJ2-1, with 8 positions matching TRBD1. The V gene's germline CDR1 is SGHTA and CDR2 FQGNSA. V shed 5 bases and J 9 bases; nucleotides not matched to a gene: 12. The CDR3 consists of 15 residues. CDR3 amino acids: CASSPAGQGAREQFF. DNA of the CDR3: TGTGCCAGCAGCCCGGCGGGGCAGGGGGCACGTGAGCAGTTCTTC.

This rearrangement joins TRBV6-5 to TRBJ1-5; D may be TRBD1 (6 bases). V lost 6 bases to trimming and J lost 7 bases, with 16 bases between them. CDR1 MNHEY and CDR2 SVGAGI come from the germline V gene. This CDR3 comprises 14 residues. DNA for the CDR3: TGTGCCAGCAGCCCGAATACAGGGTACCAGCCCCAGCATTTT. Its translation: CASSPNTGYQPQHF.

The rearrangement joins TRBV11-2 to TRBJ1-2, with D perhaps matching TRBD1 (5 bases). This CDR3 spans 14 amino acids. V gave up 1 base and J gave up 4 bases, with 10 bases separating them. CDR1 and CDR2 from the germline V gene are SGHAT and FQNNGV. CDR3 sequence reads: CASSLAGEPYGYTF. In DNA form, the CDR3 reads TGTGCCAGCAGCTTAGCGGGGGAGCCCTATGGCTACACCTTC.

Comment on this clone: Other DNA variants within this sample encode the same CDR3. The chain has TRBV2 and TRBJ2-7; D is ambiguous. Germline V gene data show CDR1 as SNHLY and CDR2 as FYNNEI. The CDR3 runs 12 residues. V was pared by 5 bases and J by 1 base, with 6 bases between. The CDR3 here is CASSTHSYEQYF. CDR3 DNA: TGTGCCAGCAGTACGCATTCCTACGAGCAGTACTTC.

The chain has TRBV30 and TRBJ1-6; D unresolved. The CDR3 loop spans 13 amino acids. The V end was cut by 4 bases, the J end by 8 bases, with 12 bases between. CDR1 is GTSNPN and CDR2 is SVGIG in the germline V gene (reference sequence). CDR3 sequence: CAWKVLLDSPLHF. CDR3 in DNA: TGTGCCTGGAAGGTTCTACTGGATTCACCCCTCCACTTT.